These T cell receptor beta chains were read from a single sample in a study of CD8 T cells in Susac syndrome. MiXCR, run by TCRdb on the immunoSEQ multiplex PCR reads, gives a single entry per CDR3 protein. The data contain more than 150,000 distinct CDR3 sequences, approximately 93% of them singletons. The sequencing sample was made of CD8+ T cells from PBMCs. Receptors originate from a human donor with multiple sclerosis. Each CDR3 is given without its conserved first and last residue.

v_call: TRBV2
j_call: TRBJ2-7
cdr3_aa: ASRGGYQY

v_call: TRBV29-1
j_call: TRBJ1-1
cdr3_aa: SASRENTEAF

v_call: TRBV7-9
j_call: TRBJ2-2
cdr3_aa: ASSPENTGELF

v_call: TRBV3-1
j_call: TRBJ2-1
cdr3_aa: ASSQDSSYNEQF

v_call: TRBV20-1
j_call: TRBJ2-5
cdr3_aa: SARWGLAVEAPQETQY

v_call: TRBV2
j_call: TRBJ2-1
cdr3_aa: ATGPEGDEQF

v_call: TRBV7-8
j_call: TRBJ2-3
cdr3_aa: ASSLPLDGGTDTQY

v_call: TRBV5-6
j_call: TRBJ1-6
cdr3_aa: ASTRGGQGNSPLH

v_call: TRBV20-1
j_call: TRBJ2-2
cdr3_aa: SARGSQYGELF

v_call: TRBV7-9
j_call: TRBJ2-1
cdr3_aa: ASSLPLSGEQF

v_call: TRBV30
j_call: TRBJ1-2
cdr3_aa: AWSTGTGAGYGYT

v_call: TRBV9
j_call: TRBJ2-3
cdr3_aa: ASSVAPVDTQY

v_call: TRBV27
j_call: TRBJ2-3
cdr3_aa: ASGRGRTDTQY

v_call: TRBV9
j_call: TRBJ2-3
cdr3_aa: ASSAGDTQY

v_call: TRBV5-1
j_call: TRBJ2-7
cdr3_aa: ASSLEFGAGYYEQY

v_call: TRBV29-1
j_call: TRBJ1-1
cdr3_aa: SVTRPPEAF

v_call: TRBV20-1
j_call: TRBJ2-1
cdr3_aa: SARDENTYNEQF

v_call: TRBV9
j_call: TRBJ2-1
cdr3_aa: ASSVEWVAGTNEQF

v_call: TRBV27
j_call: TRBJ2-1
cdr3_aa: ASRPGTGGWNEQF

v_call: TRBV5-1
j_call: TRBJ2-3
cdr3_aa: ASSKSPDTQY

v_call: TRBV11-2
j_call: TRBJ2-7
cdr3_aa: ASSSFDREPYEQY

v_call: TRBV9
j_call: TRBJ2-7
cdr3_aa: ASSVGKGAYEQY

v_call: TRBV9
j_call: TRBJ1-1
cdr3_aa: ASSVVSNTEAF

v_call: TRBV2
j_call: TRBJ2-2
cdr3_aa: ASSVPGTTNTGELF

v_call: TRBV20-1
j_call: TRBJ2-7
cdr3_aa: SARSLQSYEQY

v_call: TRBV6-2/TRBV6-3
j_call: TRBJ2-2
cdr3_aa: ASSQAEFETGELF

v_call: TRBV3-1
j_call: TRBJ2-7
cdr3_aa: ASSPGRGPAYEQY

v_call: TRBV27
j_call: TRBJ2-1
cdr3_aa: ASSLRTGNNEQF

v_call: TRBV20-1
j_call: TRBJ2-7
cdr3_aa: SAGPIDYEQY

v_call: TRBV27
j_call: TRBJ2-7
cdr3_aa: ASRYSGGRQEQY

v_call: TRBV20-1
j_call: TRBJ2-1
cdr3_aa: SAKRDGNEQF

v_call: TRBV28
j_call: TRBJ1-2
cdr3_aa: ASSSTDRGTYYGYT

v_call: TRBV12-3/TRBV12-4
j_call: TRBJ1-5
cdr3_aa: ASHAGGNQPQH

v_call: TRBV27
j_call: TRBJ2-1
cdr3_aa: ASSSRRQDSSYNEQF

v_call: TRBV19
j_call: TRBJ1-2
cdr3_aa: ASSIAAGYT

v_call: TRBV24-1
j_call: TRBJ2-1
cdr3_aa: ATSLAGGREQF

v_call: TRBV15
j_call: TRBJ2-7
cdr3_aa: ATSAGQGLDEQY

v_call: TRBV14
j_call: TRBJ2-5
cdr3_aa: ASSQDWETQY

v_call: TRBV3-1
j_call: TRBJ2-2
cdr3_aa: ASSGGAGELF

v_call: TRBV29-1
j_call: TRBJ1-1
cdr3_aa: SVGGQLNTEAF

v_call: TRBV6-5
j_call: TRBJ2-6
cdr3_aa: ASSYSRSGANVLT

v_call: TRBV6-6
j_call: TRBJ2-7
cdr3_aa: AGGDYEQY

v_call: TRBV24-1
j_call: TRBJ2-1
cdr3_aa: ATSDLTGGANNEQF

v_call: TRBV9
j_call: TRBJ2-1
cdr3_aa: ASSPTWNEQF

v_call: TRBV21-1
j_call: TRBJ2-5
cdr3_aa: ASRTGTGWKTQY

v_call: TRBV7-9
j_call: TRBJ2-7
cdr3_aa: ASSLPPGQGPEQY

v_call: TRBV29-1
j_call: TRBJ2-1
cdr3_aa: SAEFQGGYNEQF

v_call: TRBV25-1
j_call: TRBJ2-7
cdr3_aa: ASSEADVYEQY

v_call: TRBV9
j_call: TRBJ1-1
cdr3_aa: ASSVEHKAGTEAF

v_call: TRBV27
j_call: TRBJ2-7
cdr3_aa: ASSLSRARVRNEQY